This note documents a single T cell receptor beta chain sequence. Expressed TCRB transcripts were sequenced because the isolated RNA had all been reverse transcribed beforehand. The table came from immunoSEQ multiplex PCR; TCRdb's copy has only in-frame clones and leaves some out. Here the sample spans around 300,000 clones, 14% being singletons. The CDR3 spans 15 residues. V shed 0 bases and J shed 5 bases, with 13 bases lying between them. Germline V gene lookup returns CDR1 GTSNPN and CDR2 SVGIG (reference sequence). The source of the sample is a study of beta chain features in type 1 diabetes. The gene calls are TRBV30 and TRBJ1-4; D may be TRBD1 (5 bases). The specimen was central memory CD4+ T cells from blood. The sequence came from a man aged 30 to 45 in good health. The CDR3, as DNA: TGTGCCTGGAGTGTTGGGGCGGGATTGAATGAAAAACTGTTTTTT. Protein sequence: CAWSVGAGLNEKLFF. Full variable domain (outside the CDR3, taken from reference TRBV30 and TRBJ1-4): SQTIHQWPATLVQPVGSPLSLECTVEGTSNPNLYWYRQAAGRGLQLLFYSVGIGQISSEVPQNLSASRPQDRQFILSSKKLLLSDSGFYLCAWSVGAGLNEKLFFGSGTQLSVL.